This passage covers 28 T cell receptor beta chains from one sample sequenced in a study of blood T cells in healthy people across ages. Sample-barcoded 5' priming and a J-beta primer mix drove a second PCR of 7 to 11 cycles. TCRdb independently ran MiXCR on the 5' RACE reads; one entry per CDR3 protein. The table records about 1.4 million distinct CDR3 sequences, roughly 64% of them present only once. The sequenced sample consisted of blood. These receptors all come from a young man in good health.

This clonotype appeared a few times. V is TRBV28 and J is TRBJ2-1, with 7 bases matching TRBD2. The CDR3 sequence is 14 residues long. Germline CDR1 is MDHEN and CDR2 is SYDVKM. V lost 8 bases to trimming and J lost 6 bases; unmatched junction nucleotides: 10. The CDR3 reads CASGPRDYPNEQFF. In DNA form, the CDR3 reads TGTGCCAGCGGACCCCGGGACTATCCCAATGAGCAGTTCTTC.

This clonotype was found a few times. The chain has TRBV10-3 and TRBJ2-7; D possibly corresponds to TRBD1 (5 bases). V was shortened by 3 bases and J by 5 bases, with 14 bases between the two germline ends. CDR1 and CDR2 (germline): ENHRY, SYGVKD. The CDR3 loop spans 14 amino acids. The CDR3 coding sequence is TGTGCCATCAGTGAAGGCGACAGCAGACACGAGCAGTACTTC. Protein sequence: CAISEGDSRHEQYF.

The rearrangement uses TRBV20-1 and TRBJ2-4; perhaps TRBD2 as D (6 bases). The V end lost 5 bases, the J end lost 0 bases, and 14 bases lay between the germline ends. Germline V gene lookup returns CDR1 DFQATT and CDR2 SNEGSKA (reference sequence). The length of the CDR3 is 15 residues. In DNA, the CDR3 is TGCAGTGCTCAGGACTACACACTAGCCAAAAACATTCAGTACTTC. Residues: CSAQDYTLAKNIQYF.

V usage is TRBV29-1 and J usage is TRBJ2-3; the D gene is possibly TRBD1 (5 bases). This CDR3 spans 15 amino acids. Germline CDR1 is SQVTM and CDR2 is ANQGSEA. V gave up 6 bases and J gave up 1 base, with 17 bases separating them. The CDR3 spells CSVTTGQRRTDTQYF. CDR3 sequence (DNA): TGCAGCGTAACCACCGGACAACGCCGCACAGATACGCAGTATTTT.

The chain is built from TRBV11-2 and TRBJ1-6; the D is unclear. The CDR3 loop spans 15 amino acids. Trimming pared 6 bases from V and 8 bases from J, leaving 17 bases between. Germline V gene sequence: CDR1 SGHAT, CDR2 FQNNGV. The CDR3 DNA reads TGTGCCAGCAGTCGCCAGGTGGGGTCGGATTCACCCCTCCACTTT. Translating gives CASSRQVGSDSPLHF.

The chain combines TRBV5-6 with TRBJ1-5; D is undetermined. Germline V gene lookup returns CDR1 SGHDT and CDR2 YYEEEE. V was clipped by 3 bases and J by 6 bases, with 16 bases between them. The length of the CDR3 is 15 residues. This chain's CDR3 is CASSSRLRGSQPQHF. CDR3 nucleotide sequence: TGTGCCAGCAGCTCACGACTGCGGGGTAGTCAGCCCCAGCATTTT.

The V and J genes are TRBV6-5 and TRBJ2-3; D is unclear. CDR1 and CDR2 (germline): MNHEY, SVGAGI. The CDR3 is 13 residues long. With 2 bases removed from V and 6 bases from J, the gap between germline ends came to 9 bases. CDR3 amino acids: CASSYRARDTQYF. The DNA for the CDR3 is TGTGCCAGCAGTTACAGAGCTCGGGATACGCAGTATTTT.

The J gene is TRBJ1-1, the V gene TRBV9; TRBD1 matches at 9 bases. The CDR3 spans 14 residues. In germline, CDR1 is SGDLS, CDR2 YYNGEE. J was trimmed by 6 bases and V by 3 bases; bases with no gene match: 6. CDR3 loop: CASSGGQGWAEAFF. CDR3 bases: TGTGCCAGCAGCGGGGGACAGGGCTGGGCTGAAGCTTTCTTT.

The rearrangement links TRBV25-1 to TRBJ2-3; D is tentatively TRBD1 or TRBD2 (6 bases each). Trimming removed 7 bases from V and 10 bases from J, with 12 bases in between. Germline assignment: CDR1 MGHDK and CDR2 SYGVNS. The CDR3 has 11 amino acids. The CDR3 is CASTLGGAQYF. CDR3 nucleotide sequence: TGTGCCAGCACTCTCGGGGGCGCGCAGTATTTT.

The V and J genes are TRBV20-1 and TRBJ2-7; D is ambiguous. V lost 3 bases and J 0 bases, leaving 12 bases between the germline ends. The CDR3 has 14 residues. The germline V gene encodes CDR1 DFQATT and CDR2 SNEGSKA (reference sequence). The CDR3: CSARLFRASYEQYF. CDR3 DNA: TGCAGTGCTAGGCTCTTCCGGGCCTCCTACGAGCAGTACTTC.

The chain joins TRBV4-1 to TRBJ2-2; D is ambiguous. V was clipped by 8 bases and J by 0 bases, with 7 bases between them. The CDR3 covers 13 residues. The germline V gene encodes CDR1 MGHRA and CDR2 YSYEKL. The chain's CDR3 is CASAIANTGELFF. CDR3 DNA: TGCGCCAGCGCGATAGCGAACACCGGGGAGCTGTTTTTT.

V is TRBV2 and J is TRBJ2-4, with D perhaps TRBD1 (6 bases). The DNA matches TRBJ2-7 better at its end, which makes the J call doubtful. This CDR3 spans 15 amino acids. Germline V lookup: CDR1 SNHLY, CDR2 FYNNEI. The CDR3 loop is CASSENREWDYEQYF. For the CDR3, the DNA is TGTGCCAGCAGTGAGAACAGGGAATGGGACTACGAGCAGTACTTC.

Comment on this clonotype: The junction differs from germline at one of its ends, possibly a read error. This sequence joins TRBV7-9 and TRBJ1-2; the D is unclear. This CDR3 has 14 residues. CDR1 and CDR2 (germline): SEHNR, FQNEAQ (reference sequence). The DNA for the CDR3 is TGTGCCAGCAGCTTAAGGGCTATGGACTATGGCCACACCTTC. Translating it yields CASSLRAMDYGHTF.

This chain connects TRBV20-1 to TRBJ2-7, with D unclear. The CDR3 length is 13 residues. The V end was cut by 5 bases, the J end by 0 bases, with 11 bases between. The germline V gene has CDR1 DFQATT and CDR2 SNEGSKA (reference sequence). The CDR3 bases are TGCAGTGCTTGGCGCAGTAGCTCCTACGAGCAGTACTTC. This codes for CSAWRSSSYEQYF.

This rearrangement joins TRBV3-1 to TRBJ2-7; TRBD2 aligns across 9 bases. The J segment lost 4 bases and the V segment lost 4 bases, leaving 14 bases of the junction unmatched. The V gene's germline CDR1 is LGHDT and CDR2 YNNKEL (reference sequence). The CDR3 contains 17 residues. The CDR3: CASSPIGGSGRIYEQYF. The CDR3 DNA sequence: TGTGCCAGCAGCCCCATAGGGGGTAGCGGGAGAATTTACGAGCAGTACTTC.

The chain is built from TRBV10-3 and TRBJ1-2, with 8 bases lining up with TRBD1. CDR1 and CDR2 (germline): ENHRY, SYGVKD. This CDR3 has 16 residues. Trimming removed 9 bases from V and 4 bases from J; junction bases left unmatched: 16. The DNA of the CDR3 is TGTGCCATTAGCTTTTCAGGGGGCTTCAAAGGCTATGGCTACACCTTC. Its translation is CAISFSGGFKGYGYTF.

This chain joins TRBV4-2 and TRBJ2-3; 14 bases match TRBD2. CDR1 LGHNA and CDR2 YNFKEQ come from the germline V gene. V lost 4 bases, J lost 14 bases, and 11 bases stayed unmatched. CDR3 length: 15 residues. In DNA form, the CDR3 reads TGTGCCAGCAGCCCTACCGGGACTAGCGGGAGAGTAGGGTATTTT. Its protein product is CASSPTGTSGRVGYF.

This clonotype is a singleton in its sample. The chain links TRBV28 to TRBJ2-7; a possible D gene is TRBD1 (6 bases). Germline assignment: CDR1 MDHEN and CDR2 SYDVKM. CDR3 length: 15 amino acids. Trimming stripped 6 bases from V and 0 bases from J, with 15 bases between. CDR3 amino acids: CASSSWQGYSYEQYF. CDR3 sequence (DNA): TGTGCCAGCAGCTCGTGGCAGGGGTACTCCTACGAGCAGTACTTC.

The CDR3 coding sequence is TGTGCCAGCAGTTTCGATATAGAGACCCAGTACTTC. Protein product: CASSFDIETQYF. The chain joins TRBV12-3 or TRBV12-4 to TRBJ2-5, with unresolved D. The V end was cut by 3 bases, the J end by 4 bases, with 6 bases between. CDR3 length: 12 residues.

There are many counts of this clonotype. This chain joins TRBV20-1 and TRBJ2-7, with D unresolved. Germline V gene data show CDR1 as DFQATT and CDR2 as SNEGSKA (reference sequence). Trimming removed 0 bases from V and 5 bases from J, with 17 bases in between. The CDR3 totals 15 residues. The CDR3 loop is CSARDVRTRPHEQYF. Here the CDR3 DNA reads TGCAGTGCTAGAGATGTGAGGACCCGTCCCCACGAGCAGTACTTC.

In DNA form, the CDR3 reads TGTGCCAGCAGTTTATCGCAGGGTGGGACCCAGTACTTC. Its protein product is CASSLSQGGTQYF. This chain joins TRBV28 and TRBJ2-5; TRBD1 might be the D (5 bases). Trimming left V 1 base short and J 7 bases short, with 10 bases between. Germline assignment: CDR1 MDHEN and CDR2 SYDVKM. The CDR3 length is 13 residues.

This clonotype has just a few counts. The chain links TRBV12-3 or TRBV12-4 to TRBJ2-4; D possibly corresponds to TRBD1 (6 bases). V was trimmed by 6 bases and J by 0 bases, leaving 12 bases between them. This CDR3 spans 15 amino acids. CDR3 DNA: TGTGCCAGCAGCACGACAGGCTCAGCCAAAAACATTCAGTACTTC. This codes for CASSTTGSAKNIQYF.

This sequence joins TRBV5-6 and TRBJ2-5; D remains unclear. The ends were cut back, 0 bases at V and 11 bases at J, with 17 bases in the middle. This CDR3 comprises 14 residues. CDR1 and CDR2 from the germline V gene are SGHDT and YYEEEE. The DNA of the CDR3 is TGTGCCAGCAGCTTGGGGTCAGGAATCGATGAGCAGTACTTC. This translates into CASSLGSGIDEQYF.

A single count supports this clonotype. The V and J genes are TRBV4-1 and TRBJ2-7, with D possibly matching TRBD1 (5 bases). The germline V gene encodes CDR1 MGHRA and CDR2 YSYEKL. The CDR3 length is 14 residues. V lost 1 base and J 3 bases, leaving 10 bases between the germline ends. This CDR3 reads CASSQVGAFYEQYF. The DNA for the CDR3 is TGCGCCAGCAGCCAAGTAGGGGCCTTCTACGAGCAGTACTTC.

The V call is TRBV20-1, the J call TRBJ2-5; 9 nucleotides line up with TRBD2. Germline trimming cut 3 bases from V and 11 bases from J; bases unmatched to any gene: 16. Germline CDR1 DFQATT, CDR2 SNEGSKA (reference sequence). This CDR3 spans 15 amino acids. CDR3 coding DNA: TGCAGTGCTAGTTTTCGCGGGGGGGCCAACAATGAGCAGTACTTC. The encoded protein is CSASFRGGANNEQYF.

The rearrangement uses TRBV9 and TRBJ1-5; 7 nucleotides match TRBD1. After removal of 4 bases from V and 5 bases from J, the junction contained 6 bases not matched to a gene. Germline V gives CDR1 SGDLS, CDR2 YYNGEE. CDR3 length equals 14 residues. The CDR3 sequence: CASSPTGEDQPQHF. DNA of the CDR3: TGTGCCAGCAGCCCCACAGGGGAAGATCAGCCCCAGCATTTT.

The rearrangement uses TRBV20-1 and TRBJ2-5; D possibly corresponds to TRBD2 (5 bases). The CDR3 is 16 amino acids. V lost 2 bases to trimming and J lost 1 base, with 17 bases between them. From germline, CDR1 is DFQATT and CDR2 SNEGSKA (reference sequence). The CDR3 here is CSARTPIADSQETQYF. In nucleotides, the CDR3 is TGCAGTGCTAGAACTCCGATCGCGGACTCCCAAGAGACCCAGTACTTC.

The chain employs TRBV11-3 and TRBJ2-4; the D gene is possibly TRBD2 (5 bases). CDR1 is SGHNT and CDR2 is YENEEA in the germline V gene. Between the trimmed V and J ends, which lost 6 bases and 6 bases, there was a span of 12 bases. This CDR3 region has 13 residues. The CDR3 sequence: CASRPSGPNIQYF. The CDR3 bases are TGTGCCAGCAGACCGAGCGGACCAAACATTCAGTACTTC.